This TCR beta chain originates from a study of cytomegalovirus exposure and HLA in healthy donors. Study-wide results and limits: Versus the 666-donor mean, an Asian-associated ancestry cluster reportedly showed fewer N-insertions in a later analysis.

V dropped 3 bases and J dropped 4 bases, with 9 bases sitting between them. CDR1 MNHEY and CDR2 SMNVEV come from the germline V gene (reference sequence). The length of the CDR3 is 14 residues. Turning to this clone: Its antigen is unidentified.

PCR involved 60 Vbeta and 13 Jbeta primers. Original processing methods: It was a later analysis that counted 83 million or so unique TCR beta chains, of which around 11 million were shared. The assay was immunoSEQ multiplex PCR, and TCRdb's table has in-frame clones only and misses some. Clone size and the V and J calls come from that table; the DNA yielded D and trimming. The data hold 59,000 or so clones, with 65% to 75% observed a single time. There were likely unrecorded immune exposures, though donors were nominally healthy when sampled. The chain links TRBV27 to TRBJ1-4; D not certain. The receptor's source is a man aged 25-40 years in good health and CMV-seropositive. Sequencing input: PBMCs. The chain's CDR3 is CASSFTGDNEKLFF. Here the CDR3 DNA reads TGTGCCAGCAGTTTTACCGGGGATAATGAAAAACTGTTTTTT.